The rows below give T cell receptor beta chains drawn from one sample of a study of T cells in tumors after PD-1 blockade. TCRdb keeps only in-frame clones here, not all; method: immunoSEQ multiplex PCR. This table holds tens of thousands of clones, approximately 79% found once. This material consisted of PBMCs, taken before anti-PD-1 therapy. These receptors were taken from a human donor with advanced basal cell or squamous cell carcinoma (not recorded which). CDR3s include the opening cysteine and the closing phenylalanine or tryptophan. Each record gives: clone size, D gene, V gene, J gene, CDR3 DNA, CDR3 protein. The D gene is left open where the match is weak. Clone size, where shown, is once, few, many, or a class for clones that have expanded.

size: NA; D: NA; V: TRBV28; J: TRBJ2-5; DNA: TGTGCCAGCAGTTTTAAAGAGACCCAGTACTTC; CDR3: CASSFKETQYF
size: NA; D: NA; V: TRBV7-8; J: TRBJ1-4; DNA: TGTGCCAGCAGTAGGGGACATCCAGGCGAAAAACTGTTTTTT; CDR3: CASSRGHPGEKLFF
size: NA; D: NA; V: TRBV18; J: TRBJ2-7; DNA: TGTGCCAGCTCATTTAGTGGGGCAGGGCTCTCCTACGAGCAGTACTTC; CDR3: CASSFSGAGLSYEQYF
size: few; D: NA; V: TRBV5-4; J: TRBJ2-3; DNA: TGTGCCAGCAGCTTGAGTAGCGCCAGCACAGATACGCAGTATTTT; CDR3: CASSLSSASTDTQYF
size: NA; D: NA; V: TRBV11-3; J: TRBJ1-5; DNA: TGTGCCAGCAGCTTATTAGGGGATGGGCCCCAGCATTTT; CDR3: CASSLLGDGPQHF
size: NA; D: NA; V: TRBV9; J: TRBJ2-1; DNA: TGTGCCAGCAGCGCGAGGGGGACTACCAATGAGCAGTTCTTC; CDR3: CASSARGTTNEQFF
size: NA; D: NA; V: TRBV7-6; J: TRBJ1-1; DNA: TGTGCCAGCAGCTTAGGACTTTTGAACACTGAAGCTTTCTTT; CDR3: CASSLGLLNTEAFF
size: NA; D: NA; V: TRBV7-2; J: TRBJ2-5; DNA: TGTGCCAGCAGCTTAGGACGCAGGGGGGGGGAAGGCGAGACCCAGTACTTC; CDR3: CASSLGRRGGEGETQYF
size: NA; D: TRBD1; V: TRBV10-2; J: TRBJ2-1; DNA: TGCGCCAGCAGGAGGGGGACAGGGGTTACCTACAATGAGCAGTTCTTC; CDR3: CASRRGTGVTYNEQFF
size: NA; D: NA; V: TRBV12-3/TRBV12-4; J: TRBJ1-1; DNA: TGTGCCAGCGGGGGGGGTGAAGCTTTCTTT; CDR3: CASGGGEAFF
size: NA; D: NA; V: TRBV6-1; J: TRBJ2-1; DNA: TGTGCCAGCAGTGAATTGACAGTCACCTACAATGAGCAGTTCTTC; CDR3: CASSELTVTYNEQFF
size: NA; D: TRBD1; V: TRBV2; J: TRBJ2-1; DNA: TGTGCCAGCAGCACAGGGGAGCGTGCTCAGCGGCAGTTCTTC; CDR3: CASSTGERAQRQFF
size: NA; D: TRBD1; V: TRBV6-2/TRBV6-3; J: TRBJ1-1; DNA: TGTGCCAGCAGTTACCCCCGACAGGGTAACACTGAAGCTTTCTTT; CDR3: CASSYPRQGNTEAFF
size: NA; D: NA; V: TRBV7-8; J: TRBJ2-2; DNA: TGTGCCAGCAGCTTAGATAACAGAGACACCGGGGAGCTGTTTTTT; CDR3: CASSLDNRDTGELFF
size: NA; D: TRBD1; V: TRBV5-1; J: TRBJ1-2; DNA: TGCGCCAGCAGCTACGGGACAGCGGCTGTGGGCTACACCTTC; CDR3: CASSYGTAAVGYTF
size: NA; D: TRBD2; V: TRBV11-3; J: TRBJ2-7; DNA: TGTGCCAGCAGCTTATTGCTAGCGGGGGACTACGAGCAGTACTTC; CDR3: CASSLLLAGDYEQYF
size: NA; D: TRBD1; V: TRBV5-1; J: TRBJ1-3; DNA: TGCGCCAGCAGCACGGAGACAGGGGTTGGAAACACCATATATTTT; CDR3: CASSTETGVGNTIYF
size: NA; D: NA; V: TRBV27; J: TRBJ1-2; DNA: TGTGCCAGCAGCCCCCGCCTAGCATCTAACTATGGCTACACCTTC; CDR3: CASSPRLASNYGYTF
size: NA; D: TRBD2; V: TRBV5-1; J: TRBJ2-7; DNA: TGCGCCCGCAGCTGGGGGGCAGCGGGGGGGCGCTACGAGCAGTACTTC; CDR3: CARSWGAAGGRYEQYF
size: NA; D: NA; V: TRBV28; J: TRBJ1-2; DNA: TGTGCCAGCAGTATAACCGGGACGTCTGGCTACACCTTC; CDR3: CASSITGTSGYTF
size: NA; D: TRBD1; V: TRBV27; J: TRBJ1-2; DNA: TGTGCCAGCAGTATGACCGGGACAGCCTATGGCTACACCTTC; CDR3: CASSMTGTAYGYTF
size: once; D: TRBD2; V: TRBV5-1; J: TRBJ2-1; DNA: TGCGCCAGCAGCCCCGGGACTAGCTGGAATGAGCAGTTCTTC; CDR3: CASSPGTSWNEQFF
size: once; D: NA; V: TRBV7-3; J: TRBJ1-1; DNA: TGTGCCAGCAGCTCCACAGGGATGAACACTGAAGCTTTCTTT; CDR3: CASSSTGMNTEAFF
size: NA; D: NA; V: TRBV5-5; J: TRBJ2-7; DNA: TGTGCCAGCAGCGTGAACTACGAGCAGTACTTC; CDR3: CASSVNYEQYF
size: NA; D: NA; V: TRBV11-3; J: TRBJ2-4; DNA: TGTGCCAGCAGTTTCCGGGACCCCAAAAACATTCAGTACTTC; CDR3: CASSFRDPKNIQYF
size: once; D: NA; V: TRBV13; J: TRBJ1-5; DNA: TGTGCCAGCAGCCGCGGGGTGAATCAGCCCCAGCATTTT; CDR3: CASSRGVNQPQHF
size: few; D: TRBD1; V: TRBV7-8; J: TRBJ1-5; DNA: TGTGCCAGCAGCCCCGGGACAGGGCACGGGACGCCCCAGCATTTT; CDR3: CASSPGTGHGTPQHF
size: NA; D: NA; V: TRBV28; J: TRBJ2-2; DNA: TGTGCCAGCAGTTTCCTCGGTGAGAACACCGGGGAGCTGTTTTTT; CDR3: CASSFLGENTGELFF
size: NA; D: NA; V: TRBV3-1/TRBV3-2; J: TRBJ1-4; DNA: TGTGCCAGCAGCCAAGGGAGGGGGAATATGAATGAAAAACTGTTTTTT; CDR3: CASSQGRGNMNEKLFF
size: NA; D: NA; V: TRBV5-5; J: TRBJ1-1; DNA: TGTGCCAGCAGCTTAGGGGGGTCGGGGAACACTGAAGCTTTCTTT; CDR3: CASSLGGSGNTEAFF
size: few; D: NA; V: TRBV5-4; J: TRBJ2-7; DNA: TGTGCCAGCAGCTCCGGCGACGAGCAGTACTTC; CDR3: CASSSGDEQYF
size: once; D: NA; V: TRBV9; J: TRBJ2-3; DNA: TGTGCCAGCAGCATCCTCACGGCCGGGGGAGATACGCAGTATTTT; CDR3: CASSILTAGGDTQYF
size: many; D: TRBD2; V: TRBV24-1; J: TRBJ2-1; DNA: TGTGCCACCAGTGATTCCGGGACTATGAGTCAGTTCTTC; CDR3: CATSDSGTMSQFF
size: NA; D: NA; V: TRBV29-1; J: TRBJ2-1; DNA: TGCAGCGTTCATGGACGAGTCAATGAGCAGTTCTTC; CDR3: CSVHGRVNEQFF
size: NA; D: NA; V: TRBV29-1; J: TRBJ1-3; DNA: TGCAGCGGGTGGCACGGAAACACCATATATTTT; CDR3: CSGWHGNTIYF
size: NA; D: NA; V: TRBV7-3; J: TRBJ2-2; DNA: TGTGCCAGCAGCTTAGGTCTAGGGGGCACCGGGGAGCTGTTTTTT; CDR3: CASSLGLGGTGELFF
size: NA; D: TRBD1; V: TRBV15; J: TRBJ2-2; DNA: TGTGCCACCAGCATTCTCGGAGGGGGACAGGGTTGGACCGGGGAGCTGTTTTTT; CDR3: CATSILGGGQGWTGELFF
size: NA; D: NA; V: TRBV5-6; J: TRBJ2-7; DNA: TGTGCCAGCAGCGGCCTAAAGGGGTTGCACGAGCAGTACTTC; CDR3: CASSGLKGLHEQYF
size: NA; D: TRBD1; V: TRBV9; J: TRBJ2-6; DNA: TGTGCCAGCAGCACCCGGGACAGGGCCTCTGGGGCCAACGTCCTGACTTTC; CDR3: CASSTRDRASGANVLTF
size: NA; D: TRBD1; V: TRBV2; J: TRBJ1-2; DNA: TGTGCCAGCAGTGACTCAGGGGGCCACTATGGCTACACCTTC; CDR3: CASSDSGGHYGYTF
size: NA; D: NA; V: TRBV18; J: TRBJ2-1; DNA: TGTGCCAGCTCACCAAAATCCGGGCCGGGGATTCTCAATGAGCAGTTCTTC; CDR3: CASSPKSGPGILNEQFF
size: few; D: TRBD2; V: TRBV25-1; J: TRBJ2-7; DNA: TGTGCCAGCAGTGACCCCCTAGCGGGAGTATACGAGCAGTACTTC; CDR3: CASSDPLAGVYEQYF
size: NA; D: NA; V: TRBV12-3/TRBV12-4; J: TRBJ2-7; DNA: TGTGCCAGCAGTTTAGTGGGGGCGTACGAGCAGTACTTC; CDR3: CASSLVGAYEQYF
size: NA; D: TRBD1; V: TRBV19; J: TRBJ1-5; DNA: TGTGCCAGTACTCGGGACAGAGAATCGAATCAGCCCCAGCATTTT; CDR3: CASTRDRESNQPQHF
size: NA; D: TRBD1; V: TRBV10-3; J: TRBJ1-1; DNA: TGTGCCATCAGCCCGGGACAGGGGATGAACACTGAAGCTTTCTTT; CDR3: CAISPGQGMNTEAFF
size: NA; D: NA; V: TRBV2; J: TRBJ2-5; DNA: TGTGCCAGCACGGGCAGACGGGGGGAGACCCAGTACTTC; CDR3: CASTGRRGETQYF
size: few; D: TRBD2; V: TRBV5-1; J: TRBJ2-7; DNA: TGCGCCAGCAGCGCAGGGACTAGCGGGAGCTCCTACGAGCAGTACTTC; CDR3: CASSAGTSGSSYEQYF
size: NA; D: TRBD2; V: TRBV5-5; J: TRBJ2-1; DNA: TGTGCCAGCGTGACTAGCGGGACCCATAGGGGCAATGAGCAGTTCTTC; CDR3: CASVTSGTHRGNEQFF
size: NA; D: NA; V: TRBV19; J: TRBJ1-1; DNA: TGTGCCAGTAGTTTCCAGGGCGGAGCTGAAGCTTTCTTT; CDR3: CASSFQGGAEAFF
size: few; D: NA; V: TRBV4-1; J: TRBJ1-1; DNA: TGCGCCAGCAGCTCCAGTTCGAGGGACACTGAAGCTTTCTTT; CDR3: CASSSSSRDTEAFF
size: NA; D: TRBD1; V: TRBV7-6; J: TRBJ2-2; DNA: TGTGCCAGCAGTCAGGGGGCCCACACCGGGGAGCTGTTTTTT; CDR3: CASSQGAHTGELFF
size: NA; D: NA; V: TRBV7-8; J: TRBJ2-2; DNA: TGTGCCAGCAGCCATATCTCCGGGGAGCTGTTTTTT; CDR3: CASSHISGELFF
size: NA; D: TRBD2; V: TRBV19; J: TRBJ2-5; DNA: TGTGCCAGTAGTATATCACTAGCGGGAGGGCCGATTTCCGAGACCCAGTACTTC; CDR3: CASSISLAGGPISETQYF
size: NA; D: TRBD1; V: TRBV4-1; J: TRBJ2-4; DNA: TGCGCCAGCAGCCAAGCTAGGGACAGGAACGAGTTCATTCAGTACTTC; CDR3: CASSQARDRNEFIQYF
size: NA; D: NA; V: TRBV5-6; J: TRBJ2-1; DNA: TGTGCCAGCGGATACAATGAGCAGTTCTTC; CDR3: CASGYNEQFF